This TCR beta chain was obtained from a study of blood T cell repertoires in COVID-19. The CDR3 length is 14 residues. The germline CDR1 and CDR2 sequences are GTSNPN and SVGIG (reference sequence). Trimming pared 0 bases from V and 3 bases from J, leaving 11 bases between. Assay used: immunoSEQ multiplex PCR; TCRdb lists only in-frame clones, some missing. Of approximately 260,000 clones listed, roughly 90% were seen once; the top ten hold roughly 2.2%. The J gene is TRBJ1-1, the V gene TRBV30; possibly TRBD1 for D (5 bases). What was sequenced was peripheral blood. The sequence was obtained from a woman in her fifties or sixties with COVID-19, enrolled during active disease. The CDR3 loop is CAWSVKGSYTEAFF. The CDR3 region has the DNA TGTGCCTGGAGTGTAAAGGGGTCGTACACTGAAGCTTTCTTT.